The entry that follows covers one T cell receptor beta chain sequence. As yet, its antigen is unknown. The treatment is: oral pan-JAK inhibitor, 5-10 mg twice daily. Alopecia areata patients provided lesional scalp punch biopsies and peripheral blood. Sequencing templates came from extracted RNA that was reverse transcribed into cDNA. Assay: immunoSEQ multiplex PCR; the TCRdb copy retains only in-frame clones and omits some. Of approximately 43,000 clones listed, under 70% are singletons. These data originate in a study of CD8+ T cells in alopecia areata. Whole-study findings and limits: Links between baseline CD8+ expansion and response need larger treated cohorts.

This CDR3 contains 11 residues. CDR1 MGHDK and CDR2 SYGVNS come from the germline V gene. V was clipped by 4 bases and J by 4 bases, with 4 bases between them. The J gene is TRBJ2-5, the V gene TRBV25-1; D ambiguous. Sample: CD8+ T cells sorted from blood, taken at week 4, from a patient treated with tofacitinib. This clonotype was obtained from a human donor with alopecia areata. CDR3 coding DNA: TGTGCCAGCAGTGTGTCAGAGACCCAGTACTTC. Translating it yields CASSVSETQYF.